This T cell receptor (beta chain) appears in the sequencing data of a study of cytomegalovirus exposure and HLA in healthy donors. In the study overall: From donors who were HLA-typed, an early data release held 75 million to 85 million unique TCRs. Overall study findings and caveats: It was taken for granted in presence/absence analyses that sequencing depth across donors was roughly uniform.

Remarks on this clone: What it binds is not known. One end of the junction does not line up with germline, which may come from a read error.

PCR used 60 Vbeta primers and 13 Jbeta primers. Generated by immunoSEQ multiplex PCR, the TCRdb table keeps only in-frame clones and is missing some. The table has 90,000 to 150,000 clones, less than 85% seen once. CDR1 SEHNR and CDR2 FQNEAQ come from the germline V gene (reference sequence). The CDR3 is 12 amino acids. Material for sequencing was PBMCs. This clonotype was obtained from a woman aged 40 to 50 in good health and CMV-seronegative. V usage is TRBV7-9 and J usage is TRBJ1-1; D remains ambiguous. The chain's CDR3 is CSSRSVNTEAFF. The CDR3 region has the DNA TGTTCCAGCAGGTCCGTGAACACTGAAGCTTTCTTT. Combining the CDR3 with reference TRBV7-9 and TRBJ1-1 gives the whole variable domain DTGVSQNPRHKITKRGQNVTFRCDPISEHNRLYWYRQTLGQGPEFLTYFQNEAQLEKSRLLSDRFSAERPKGSFSTLEIQRTEQGDSAMYLCSSRSVNTEAFFGQGTRLTVV.